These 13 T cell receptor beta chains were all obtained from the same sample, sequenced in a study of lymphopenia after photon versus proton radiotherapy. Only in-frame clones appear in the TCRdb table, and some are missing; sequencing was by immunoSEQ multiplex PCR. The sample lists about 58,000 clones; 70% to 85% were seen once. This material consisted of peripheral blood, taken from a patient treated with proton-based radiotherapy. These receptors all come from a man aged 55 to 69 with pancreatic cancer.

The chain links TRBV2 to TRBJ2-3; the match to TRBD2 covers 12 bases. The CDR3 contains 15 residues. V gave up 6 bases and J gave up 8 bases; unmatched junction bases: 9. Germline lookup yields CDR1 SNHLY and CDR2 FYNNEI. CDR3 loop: CASRTSGSALGTQYF. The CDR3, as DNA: TGTGCCAGCAGGACTAGCGGGAGTGCTTTAGGTACGCAGTATTTT.

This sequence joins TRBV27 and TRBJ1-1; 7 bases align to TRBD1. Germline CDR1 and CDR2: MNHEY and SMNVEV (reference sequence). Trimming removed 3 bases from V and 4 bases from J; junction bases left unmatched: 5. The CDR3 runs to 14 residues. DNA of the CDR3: TGTGCCAGCAGTTTCTACACAGGGGCCACTGAAGCTTTCTTT. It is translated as CASSFYTGATEAFF.

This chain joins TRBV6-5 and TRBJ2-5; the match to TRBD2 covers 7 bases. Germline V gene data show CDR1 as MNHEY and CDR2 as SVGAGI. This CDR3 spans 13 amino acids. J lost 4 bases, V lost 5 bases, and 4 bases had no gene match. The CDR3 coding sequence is TGTGCCAGCAGTCAACTAGCGAGAGAGACCCAGTACTTC. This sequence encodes CASSQLARETQYF.

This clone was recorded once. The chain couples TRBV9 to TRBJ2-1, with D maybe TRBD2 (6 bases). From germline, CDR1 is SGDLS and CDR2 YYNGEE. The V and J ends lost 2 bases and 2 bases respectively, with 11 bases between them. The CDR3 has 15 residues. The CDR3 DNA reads TGTGCCAGCAGCGTCGGCGGGAATACCTACAATGAGCAGTTCTTC. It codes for CASSVGGNTYNEQFF.

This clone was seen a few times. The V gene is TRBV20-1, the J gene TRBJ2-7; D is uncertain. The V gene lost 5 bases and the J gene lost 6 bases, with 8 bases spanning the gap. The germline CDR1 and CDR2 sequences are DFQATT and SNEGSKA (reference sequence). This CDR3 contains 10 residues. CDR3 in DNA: TGCAGTGCTGACTCACTCGAGCAGTACTTC. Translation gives CSADSLEQYF.

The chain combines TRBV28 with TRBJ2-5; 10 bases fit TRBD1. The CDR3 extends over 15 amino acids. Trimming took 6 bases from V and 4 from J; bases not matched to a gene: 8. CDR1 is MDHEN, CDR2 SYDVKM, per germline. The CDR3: CASSSGTGALETQYF. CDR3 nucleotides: TGTGCCAGCAGCTCCGGGACAGGGGCTTTAGAGACCCAGTACTTC.

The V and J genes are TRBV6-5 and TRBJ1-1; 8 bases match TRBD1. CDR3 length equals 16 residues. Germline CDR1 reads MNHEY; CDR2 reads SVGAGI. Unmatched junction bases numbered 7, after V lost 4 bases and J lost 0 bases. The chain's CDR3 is CASSWQQGAVNTEAFF. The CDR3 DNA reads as TGTGCCAGCAGTTGGCAGCAGGGGGCGGTGAACACTGAAGCTTTCTTT.

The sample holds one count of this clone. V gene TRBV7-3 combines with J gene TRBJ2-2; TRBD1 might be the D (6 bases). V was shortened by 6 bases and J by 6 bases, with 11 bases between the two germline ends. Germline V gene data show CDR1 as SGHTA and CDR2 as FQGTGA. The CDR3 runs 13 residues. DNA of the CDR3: TGTGCCAGCAGTATCTCAGGGGCCGGGGAGCTGTTTTTT. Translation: CASSISGAGELFF.

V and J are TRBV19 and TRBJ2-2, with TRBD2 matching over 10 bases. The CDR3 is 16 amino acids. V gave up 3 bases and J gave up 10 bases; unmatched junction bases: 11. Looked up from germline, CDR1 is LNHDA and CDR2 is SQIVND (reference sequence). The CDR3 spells CASSMSRASGREELFF. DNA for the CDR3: TGTGCCAGTAGTATGTCGAGGGCTAGCGGGAGAGAGGAGCTGTTTTTT.

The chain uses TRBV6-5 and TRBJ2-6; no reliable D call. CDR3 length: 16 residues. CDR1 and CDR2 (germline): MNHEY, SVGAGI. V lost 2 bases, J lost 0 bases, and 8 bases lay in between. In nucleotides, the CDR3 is TGTGCCAGCAGTTACCAAACTTTCTCTGGGGCCAACGTCCTGACTTTC. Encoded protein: CASSYQTFSGANVLTF.

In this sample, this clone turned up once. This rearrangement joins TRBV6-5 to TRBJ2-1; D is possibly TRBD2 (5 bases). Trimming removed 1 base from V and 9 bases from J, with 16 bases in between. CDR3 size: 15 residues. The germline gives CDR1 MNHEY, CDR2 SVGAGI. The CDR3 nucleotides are TGTGCCAGCAGTTACTATGGGCTAGCATCCGGTGAGCAGTTCTTC. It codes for CASSYYGLASGEQFF.

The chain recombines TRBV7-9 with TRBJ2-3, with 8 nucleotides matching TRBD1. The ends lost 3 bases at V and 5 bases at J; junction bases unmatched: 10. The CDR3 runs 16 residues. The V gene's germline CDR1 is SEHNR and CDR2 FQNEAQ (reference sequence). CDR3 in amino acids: CASSLVETGEEDTQYF. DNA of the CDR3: TGTGCCAGCAGCTTGGTGGAGACAGGGGAGGAAGATACGCAGTATTTT.

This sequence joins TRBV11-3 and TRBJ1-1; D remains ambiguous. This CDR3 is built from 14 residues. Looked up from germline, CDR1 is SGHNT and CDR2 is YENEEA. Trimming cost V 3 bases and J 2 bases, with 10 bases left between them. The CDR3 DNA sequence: TGTGCCAGCAGCTTCCGAGACGGCAACACTGAAGCTTTCTTT. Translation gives CASSFRDGNTEAFF. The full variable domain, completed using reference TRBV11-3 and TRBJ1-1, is EAGVVQSPRYKIIEKKQPVAFWCNPISGHNTLYWYLQNLGQGPELLIRYENEEAVDDSQLPKDRFSAERLKGVDSTLKIQPAELGDSAVYLCASSFRDGNTEAFFGQGTRLTVV.